This T cell receptor beta chain was recorded in a study of T cell responses to AZD1222 COVID-19 vaccine. Study findings and constraints: Among spike-specific TCRs, nearly half reportedly target unmutated variant regions. The sample set comprised mostly white British donors with more females, and clonal diversity was possibly underestimated.

This clone was counted once. Antigen specificity is unknown. CDR3 size: 14 residues. From germline, CDR1 is SGHDT and CDR2 YYEEEE. Trimming took off 0 bases at V and 2 bases at J, with 7 bases between the two ends. Only in-frame clones appear in the TCRdb table, and some are missing; sequencing was by immunoSEQ multiplex PCR. The sample comprises roughly 120,000 clones, roughly 90% of which are singletons, and more than 13% rests with the top ten. This clonotype originated in an adult in good health. The chain has TRBV5-6 and TRBJ2-3; no clear D. Source: peripheral blood, taken on day 0 of AZD1222 vaccination. CDR3 nucleotides: TGTGCCAGCAGCTTGGGTGGGTACACAGATACGCAGTATTTT. Its protein is CASSLGGYTDTQYF.